Following are 17 T cell receptor beta chains from one sample sequenced in a study of T-cell reconstitution after alpha-beta-depleted transplantation in children. Molecular barcoding with unique molecular identifiers was used for the TCRbeta library. TCRdb redid the calling of the PCR reads with MiXCR, one entry per CDR3 protein. This table has a few hundred thousand distinct CDR3 sequences, less than 15% appearing once. Here the sequenced sample was PBMCs, taken from the stem cell graft. The receptors were gathered from a human donor who donated a stem cell graft to a child with Fanconi anemia.

Written as DNA, the CDR3 is TGTGCCAGCAGCTTGGGTTTTAAGGGCATCCCCGGGGAGCTGTTTTTT. It yields the protein CASSLGFKGIPGELFF. The rearrangement links TRBV7-3 to TRBJ2-2; D unclear. V was trimmed by 3 bases and J by 6 bases, leaving 17 bases between them. The germline CDR1 and CDR2 sequences are SGHTA and FQGTGA. This CDR3 contains 16 residues.

V and J are TRBV3-1 and TRBJ2-1; D perhaps matches TRBD1 (6 bases). The CDR3 has 13 residues. The germline V gene has CDR1 LGHDT and CDR2 YNNKEL (reference sequence). V was pared by 6 bases and J by 5 bases, with 11 bases between. CDR3 in DNA: TGTGCCAGCAGACCTAGACAGGACAATGAGCAGTTCTTC. This sequence encodes CASRPRQDNEQFF.

The sample holds a few counts of this clonotype. Written as DNA, the CDR3 is TGTGCCAGCAGTTTAGGCGCCCCGTCAACGCAGTATTTT. Its protein product is CASSLGAPSTQYF. V gene TRBV27 combines with J gene TRBJ2-3; D is unclear. V dropped 2 bases and J dropped 9 bases, with 12 bases sitting between them. Germline V gene lookup returns CDR1 MNHEY and CDR2 SMNVEV (reference sequence). There are 13 residues in the CDR3.

This clonotype was counted at least ten times. The CDR3 region is CSAISGNTIYF. CDR3 DNA sequence: TGCAGTGCGATCTCTGGAAACACCATATATTTT. This chain links TRBV20-1 with TRBJ1-3, with no clear D. Trimming stripped 6 bases from V and 0 bases from J, with 3 bases between. Germline V lookup: CDR1 DFQATT, CDR2 SNEGSKA (reference sequence). The CDR3 has 11 amino acids.

V gene TRBV18 combines with J gene TRBJ2-5; a weak D match, TRBD1 (6 bases). This CDR3 is 14 amino acids long. Germline CDR1 KGHSH, CDR2 LQKENI. V gave up 4 bases and J gave up 2 bases, with 11 bases separating them. CDR3 region: CASSRGTPQETQYF. The CDR3 bases are TGTGCCAGCTCACGTGGGACACCTCAAGAGACCCAGTACTTC.

This clonotype was seen ten or more times. V gene TRBV29-1 combines with J gene TRBJ2-3; D might be TRBD2 (5 bases). CDR1 is SQVTM and CDR2 is ANQGSEA in the germline V gene. Trimming took off 0 bases at V and 2 bases at J, with 18 bases between the two ends. The CDR3 consists of 17 residues. The CDR3 bases are TGCAGCGTTGAAGATCTAGACGGGGTGGATTACACAGATACGCAGTATTTT. Translation gives CSVEDLDGVDYTDTQYF.

This clonotype was recorded many times. V usage is TRBV6-2 or TRBV6-3 and J usage is TRBJ2-7; D remains unclear. Germline values: CDR1 MNHEY, CDR2 SVGEGT. The CDR3 has 11 amino acids. V was shortened by 5 bases and J by 4 bases, with 6 bases between the two germline ends. As DNA, the CDR3 is TGTGCCAGCAGTGAACAGTACGAGCAGTACTTC. It specifies CASSEQYEQYF.

This clonotype was observed at least ten times. The rearrangement joins TRBV11-2 to TRBJ2-7; D call uncertain. CDR1 is SGHAT, CDR2 FQNNGV, per germline. The V end lost 4 bases, the J end lost 2 bases, and 9 bases lay between the germline ends. This CDR3 region has 13 residues. The CDR3 reads CASSYRQTYEQYV. The CDR3 coding sequence is TGTGCCAGCAGCTACCGACAAACCTACGAGCAGTACGTC.

This clonotype appeared many times. The genes are TRBV20-1 and TRBJ1-2; the D is unclear. This CDR3 has 14 amino acids. CDR1 and CDR2 (germline): DFQATT, SNEGSKA (reference sequence). V was trimmed by 3 bases and J by 7 bases, leaving 18 bases between them. The CDR3 loop reads CSASSRAMGFGYTF. The DNA of the CDR3 is TGCAGTGCTAGCTCTAGGGCTATGGGCTTTGGCTACACCTTC.

This clonotype was seen at least ten times. The V and J genes are TRBV27 and TRBJ2-7; tentative D call: TRBD2 (6 bases). The CDR3 has 12 amino acids. Trimming took off 9 bases at V and 7 bases at J, with 16 bases between the two ends. From germline, CDR1 is MNHEY and CDR2 SMNVEV (reference sequence). CDR3 coding DNA: TGTGCCAGTTCTGCGGGGCTTTGGGAGCAGTACTTC. It specifies CASSAGLWEQYF.

This clonotype was counted ten times or more. CDR3 sequence: CASSQDPGLRAFF. Written as DNA, the CDR3 is TGTGCCAGCAGCCAAGATCCGGGTTTGAGAGCTTTCTTT. The chain couples TRBV3-1 to TRBJ1-1; unclear D gene. The CDR3 is 13 amino acids. Trimming removed 0 bases at V and 10 bases at J, with 12 bases between. Germline lookup yields CDR1 LGHDT and CDR2 YNNKEL (reference sequence).

This clonotype was detected a few times. The J gene is TRBJ2-3, the V gene TRBV5-1, with a weak D call TRBD1 (6 bases). Germline CDR1 and CDR2: SGHRS and YFSETQ. CDR3 length: 14 amino acids. V was trimmed by 6 bases and J by 1 base, leaving 12 bases between them. The CDR3 DNA reads TGCGCCAGCAAAAAGGGGGTGGGCACAGATACGCAGTATTTT. Its translation: CASKKGVGTDTQYF.

The chain is built from TRBV5-5 and TRBJ2-6; D perhaps matches TRBD2 (6 bases). The CDR3 covers 14 residues. V lost 1 base and J lost 5, with 7 bases in between. Germline CDR1 SGHKS, CDR2 YYEKEE (reference sequence). The CDR3 loop reads CASSLREWANVLTF. The CDR3 nucleotides read TGTGCCAGCAGCTTGCGGGAGTGGGCCAACGTCCTGACTTTC.

A few counts support this clonotype. This chain uses TRBV7-9 with TRBJ2-1; 10 positions match TRBD2. V lost 10 bases and J lost 10; bases outside the gene matches: 10. From germline, CDR1 is SEHNR and CDR2 FQNEAQ (reference sequence). CDR3 size: 13 residues. The CDR3 DNA sequence: TGTGCCATCTTAGGACTAGCGGTAGGAGAGCAGTTCTTC. This codes for CAILGLAVGEQFF.

This clonotype was counted a few times. V usage is TRBV4-3 and J usage is TRBJ2-1; perhaps D is TRBD1 or TRBD2 (6 bases each). CDR1 and CDR2 from the germline V gene are LGHNA and YSLEER. The CDR3 sequence is 16 residues long. The V end was cut by 1 base, the J end by 6 bases, with 16 bases between. Written as DNA, the CDR3 is TGCGCCAGCAGCCAAGCCCCCGGGGGCCACGGCAATGAGCAGTTCTTC. Amino acids: CASSQAPGGHGNEQFF.

The rearrangement links TRBV28 to TRBJ2-5; 7 nucleotides line up with TRBD2. The CDR3 has 14 amino acids. The V gene end was trimmed by 5 bases and the J gene end by 5 bases; junction bases not matched to a gene: 8. Germline loops: CDR1 MDHEN, CDR2 SYDVKM. CDR3 DNA sequence: TGTGCCAGCAGTCCGGGACTATCCGCGGAGACCCAGTACTTC. This gives the protein CASSPGLSAETQYF.

The chain joins TRBV29-1 to TRBJ1-1; D uncertain. Germline CDR1 reads SQVTM; CDR2 reads ANQGSEA. The V end lost 6 bases, the J end lost 0 bases, and 14 bases lay between the germline ends. This CDR3 has 14 residues. The CDR3 DNA reads TGCAGCGTCTCATTGATGGGTATGAACACTGAAGCTTTCTTT. Its translation: CSVSLMGMNTEAFF.